This T cell receptor beta chain came from a study of T-cell memory formation after mild COVID-19. This clonotype came up a few times. TCRdb re-called the 5' RACE reads through MiXCR, storing one row per CDR3 protein. The table lists more than 250,000 distinct CDR3 sequences, approximately 16% of them singletons, with under 25% in the top ten. The germline gives CDR1 DFQATT, CDR2 SNEGSKA (reference sequence). V shed 6 bases and J shed 0 bases, with 24 bases lying between them. The CDR3 loop spans 18 amino acids. This chain links TRBV20-1 with TRBJ1-5; D might be TRBD1 (5 bases). This receptor was identified in a man younger than 35 who had mild COVID-19 (a few samples of this study predate the infection). Cell type and time point are not known. Input material: PBMCs or a T cell subset sorted from them (not recorded which). Written as DNA, the CDR3 is TGCAGTGCCGCCCCGGGTCCTGGGGCCACTTATAGCAATCAGCCCCAGCATTTT. This codes for CSAAPGPGATYSNQPQHF.